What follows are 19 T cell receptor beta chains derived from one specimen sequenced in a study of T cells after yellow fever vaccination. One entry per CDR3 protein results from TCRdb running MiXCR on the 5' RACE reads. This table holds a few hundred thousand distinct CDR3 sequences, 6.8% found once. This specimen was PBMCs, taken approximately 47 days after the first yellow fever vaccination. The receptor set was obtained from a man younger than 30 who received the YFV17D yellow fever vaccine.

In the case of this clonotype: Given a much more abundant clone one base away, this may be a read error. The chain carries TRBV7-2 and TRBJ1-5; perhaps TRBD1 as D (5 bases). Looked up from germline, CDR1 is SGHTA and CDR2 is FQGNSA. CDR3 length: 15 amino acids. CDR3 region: CDSSPRAAGIQPQHF. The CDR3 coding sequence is TGTGACAGCAGCCCAAGGGCGGCAGGGATTCAGCCCCAGCATTTT.

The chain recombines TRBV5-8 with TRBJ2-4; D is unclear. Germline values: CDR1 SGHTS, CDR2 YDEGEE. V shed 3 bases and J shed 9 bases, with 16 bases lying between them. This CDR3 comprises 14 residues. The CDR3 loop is CASSSRLDDGIQYF. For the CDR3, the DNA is TGTGCCAGCAGCTCGCGGTTGGACGATGGCATTCAGTACTTC.

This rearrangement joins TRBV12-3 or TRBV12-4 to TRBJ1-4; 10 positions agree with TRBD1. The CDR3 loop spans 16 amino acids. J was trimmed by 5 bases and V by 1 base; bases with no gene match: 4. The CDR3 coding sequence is TGTGCCAGCAGTTTAGGGAGGACAGGGGGAAATGAAAAACTGTTTTTT. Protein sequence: CASSLGRTGGNEKLFF.

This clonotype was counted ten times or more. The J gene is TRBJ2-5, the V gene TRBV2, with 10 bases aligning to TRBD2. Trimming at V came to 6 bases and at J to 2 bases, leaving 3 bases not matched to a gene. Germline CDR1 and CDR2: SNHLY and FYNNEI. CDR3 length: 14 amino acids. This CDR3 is CASSRTSGQETQYF. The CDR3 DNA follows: TGTGCCAGCAGCCGGACTAGCGGACAAGAGACCCAGTACTTC.

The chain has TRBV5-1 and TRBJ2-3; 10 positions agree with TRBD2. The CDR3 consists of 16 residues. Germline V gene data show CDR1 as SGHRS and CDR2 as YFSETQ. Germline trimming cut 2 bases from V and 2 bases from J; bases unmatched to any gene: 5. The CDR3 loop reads CASSFGLAAPTDTQYF. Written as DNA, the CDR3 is TGCGCCAGCAGCTTCGGACTAGCGGCTCCCACAGATACGCAGTATTTT.

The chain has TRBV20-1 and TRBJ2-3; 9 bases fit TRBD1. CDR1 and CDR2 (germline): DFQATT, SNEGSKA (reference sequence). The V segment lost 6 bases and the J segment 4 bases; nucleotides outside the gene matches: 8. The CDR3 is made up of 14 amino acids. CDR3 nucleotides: TGCAGTGCATTTCCGGGACAGGGATCAGATACGCAGTATTTT. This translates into CSAFPGQGSDTQYF.

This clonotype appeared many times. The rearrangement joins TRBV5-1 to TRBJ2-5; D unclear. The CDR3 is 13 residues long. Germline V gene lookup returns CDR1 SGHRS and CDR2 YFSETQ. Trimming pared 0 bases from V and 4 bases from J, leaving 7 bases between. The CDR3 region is CASSLELLETQYF. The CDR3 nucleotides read TGCGCCAGCAGCTTGGAGTTGCTAGAGACCCAGTACTTC.

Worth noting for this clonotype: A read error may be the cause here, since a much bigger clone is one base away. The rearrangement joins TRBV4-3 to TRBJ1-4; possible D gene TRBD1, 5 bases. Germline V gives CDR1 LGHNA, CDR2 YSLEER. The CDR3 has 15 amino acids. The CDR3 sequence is CTSSTSTALDEKLFF. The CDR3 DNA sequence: TGCACCAGCAGCACCTCGACAGCCTTGGATGAAAAACTGTTTTTT.

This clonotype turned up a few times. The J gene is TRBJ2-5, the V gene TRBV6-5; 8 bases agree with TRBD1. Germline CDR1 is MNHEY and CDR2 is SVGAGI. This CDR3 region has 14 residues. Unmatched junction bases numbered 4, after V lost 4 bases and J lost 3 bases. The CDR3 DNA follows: TGTGCCAGCAGTTTCAGGGGGCGGAAAGAGACCCAGTACTTC. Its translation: CASSFRGRKETQYF.

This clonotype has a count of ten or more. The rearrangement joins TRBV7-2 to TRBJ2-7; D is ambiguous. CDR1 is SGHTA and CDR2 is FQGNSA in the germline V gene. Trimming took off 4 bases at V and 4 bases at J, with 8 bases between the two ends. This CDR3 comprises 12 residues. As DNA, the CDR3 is TGTGCCAGCAGCTCGACCGGGTACGAGCAGTACTTC. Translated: CASSSTGYEQYF.

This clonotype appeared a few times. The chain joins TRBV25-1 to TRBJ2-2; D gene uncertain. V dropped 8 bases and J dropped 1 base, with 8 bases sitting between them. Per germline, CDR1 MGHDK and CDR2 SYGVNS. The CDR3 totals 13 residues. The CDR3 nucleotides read TGTGCCAGCCCCGGGTTGAACACCGGGGAGCTGTTTTTT. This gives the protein CASPGLNTGELFF.

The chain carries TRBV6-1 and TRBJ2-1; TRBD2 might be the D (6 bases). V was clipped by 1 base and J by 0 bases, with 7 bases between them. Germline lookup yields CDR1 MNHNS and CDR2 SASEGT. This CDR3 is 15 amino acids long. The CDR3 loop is CASSEDGSSYNEQFF. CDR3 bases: TGTGCCAGCAGTGAAGACGGGAGCTCCTACAATGAGCAGTTCTTC.

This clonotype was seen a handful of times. The CDR3 bases are TGTGCCAGCAGCTTCCAGTATGAGCAGTTCTTC. Residues: CASSFQYEQFF. This sequence joins TRBV5-4 and TRBJ2-1, with no clear D. The CDR3 contains 11 residues. Germline loops: CDR1 SGHNT, CDR2 YYREEE (reference sequence). Trimming stripped 2 bases from V and 8 bases from J, with 5 bases between.

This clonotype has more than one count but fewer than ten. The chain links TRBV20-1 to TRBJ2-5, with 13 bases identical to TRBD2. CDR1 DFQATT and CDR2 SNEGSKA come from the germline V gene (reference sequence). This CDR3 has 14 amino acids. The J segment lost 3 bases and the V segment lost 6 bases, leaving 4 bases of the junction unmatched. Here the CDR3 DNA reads TGCAGTGCCACTAGCGGGGGGGCTGAAGAGACCCAGTACTTC. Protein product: CSATSGGAEETQYF.

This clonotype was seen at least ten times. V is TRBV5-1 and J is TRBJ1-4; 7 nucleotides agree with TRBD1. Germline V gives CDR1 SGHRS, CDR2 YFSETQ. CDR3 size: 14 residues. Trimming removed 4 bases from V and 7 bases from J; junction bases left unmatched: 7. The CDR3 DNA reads TGCGCCAGCAGCCCCGGGACAGAGGCTGAAAAACTGTTTTTT. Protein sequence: CASSPGTEAEKLFF. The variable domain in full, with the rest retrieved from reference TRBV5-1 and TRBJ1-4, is KAGVTQTPRYLIKTRGQQVTLSCSPISGHRSVSWYQQTPGQGLQFLFEYFSETQRNKGNFPGRFSGRQFSNSRSEMNVSTLELGDSALYLCASSPGTEAEKLFFGSGTQLSVL.

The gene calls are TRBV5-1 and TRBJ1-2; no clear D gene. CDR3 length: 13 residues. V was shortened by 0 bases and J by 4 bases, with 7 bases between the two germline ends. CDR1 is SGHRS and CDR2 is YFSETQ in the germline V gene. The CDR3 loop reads CASSLVSGYGYTF. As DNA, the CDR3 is TGCGCCAGCAGCTTGGTCAGCGGCTATGGCTACACCTTC. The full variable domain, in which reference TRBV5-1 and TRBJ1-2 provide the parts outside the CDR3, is KAGVTQTPRYLIKTRGQQVTLSCSPISGHRSVSWYQQTPGQGLQFLFEYFSETQRNKGNFPGRFSGRQFSNSRSEMNVSTLELGDSALYLCASSLVSGYGYTFGSGTRLTVV.

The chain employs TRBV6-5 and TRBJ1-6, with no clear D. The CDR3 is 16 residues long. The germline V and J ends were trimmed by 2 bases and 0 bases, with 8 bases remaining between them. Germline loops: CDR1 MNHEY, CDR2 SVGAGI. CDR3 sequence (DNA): TGTGCCAGCAGTTACGATGGGAGCTCCTATAATTCACCCCTCCACTTT. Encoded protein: CASSYDGSSYNSPLHF.

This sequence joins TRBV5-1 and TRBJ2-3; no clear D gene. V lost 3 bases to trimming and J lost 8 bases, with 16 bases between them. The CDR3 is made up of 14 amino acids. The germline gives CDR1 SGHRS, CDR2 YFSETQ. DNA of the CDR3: TGCGCCAGCAGCTCGGACCCCCAATGGGGTACGCAGTATTTT. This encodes CASSSDPQWGTQYF.

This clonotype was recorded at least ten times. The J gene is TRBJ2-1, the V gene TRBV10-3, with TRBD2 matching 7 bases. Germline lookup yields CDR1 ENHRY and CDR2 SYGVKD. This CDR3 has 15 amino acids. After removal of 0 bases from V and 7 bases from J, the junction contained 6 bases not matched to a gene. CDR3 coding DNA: TGTGCCATCAGTGAGTCATCAGCGGGGAGGAATGAGCAGTTCTTC. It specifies CAISESSAGRNEQFF.